These 23 T cell receptor beta chains were all obtained from the same sample, sequenced in a study of blood T cell repertoires in COVID-19. Clones were sequenced by immunoSEQ multiplex PCR, and TCRdb holds only the in-frame ones, with some missing. Among fewer than 250,000 clones listed, 89% were seen once. The material sequenced was PBMCs or T cells enriched from blood (not recorded which). The receptors derive from a woman younger than 35 who had recovered from COVID-19.

This clone appeared a single time. The chain is built from TRBV5-1 and TRBJ1-2, with D possibly being TRBD1 (6 bases). V was cut by 0 bases and J by 4 bases, with 22 bases left in between. This CDR3 contains 18 residues. Germline V gives CDR1 SGHRS, CDR2 YFSETQ. Here the CDR3 DNA reads TGCGCCAGCAGCTTGGGGGGGACAACACAGGGCGCGGGCTATGGCTACACCTTC. This codes for CASSLGGTTQGAGYGYTF. The full variable domain, its missing parts supplied by reference TRBV5-1 and TRBJ1-2, is KAGVTQTPRYLIKTRGQQVTLSCSPISGHRSVSWYQQTPGQGLQFLFEYFSETQRNKGNFPGRFSGRQFSNSRSEMNVSTLELGDSALYLCASSLGGTTQGAGYGYTFGSGTRLTVV.

The chain recombines TRBV25-1 with TRBJ2-2; 7 bases match TRBD2. The CDR3 totals 13 residues. V gave up 7 bases and J gave up 5 bases; unmatched junction bases: 4. Germline assignment: CDR1 MGHDK and CDR2 SYGVNS. The CDR3 is CASTSGGTGELFF. CDR3 nucleotide sequence: TGTGCCAGCACATCCGGGGGGACCGGGGAGCTGTTTTTT.

The chain uses TRBV9 and TRBJ1-5, with D possibly TRBD1 on 5 matching bases. Trimming shortened V by 0 bases and J by 2 bases, and 9 bases separated the two germline ends. CDR1 SGDLS and CDR2 YYNGEE come from the germline V gene. This CDR3 comprises 15 residues. CDR3 bases: TGTGCCAGCAGCGTAGGCGGGGGGGGCAATCAGCCCCAGCATTTT. It encodes CASSVGGGGNQPQHF.

The genes are TRBV9 and TRBJ2-7, with 8 bases that match TRBD2. J was trimmed by 7 bases and V by 0 bases; bases with no gene match: 9. The CDR3 covers 15 residues. Germline V CDR1 and CDR2: SGDLS, YYNGEE. CDR3 DNA sequence: TGTGCCAGCAGCGTAGATAGCGGGGCTACAGGGGAGCAGTACTTC. It is translated as CASSVDSGATGEQYF.

The CDR3 bases are TGTGCCAGTAGTAGTGGTCGTTTTTCAGGGGGCGAGACCCAGTACTTC. Its translation is CASSSGRFSGGETQYF. The chain has TRBV19 and TRBJ2-5; TRBD1 matches 8 bases. Germline lookup yields CDR1 LNHDA and CDR2 SQIVND (reference sequence). Unmatched junction bases numbered 12, after V lost 4 bases and J lost 5 bases. The CDR3 totals 16 residues. The full variable domain, with the rest looked up from reference TRBV19 and TRBJ2-5, is DGGITQSPKYLFRKEGQNVTLSCEQNLNHDAMYWYRQDPGQGLRLIYYSQIVNDFQKGDIAEGYSVSREKKESFPLTVTSAQKNPTAFYLCASSSGRFSGGETQYFGPGTRLLVL.

This rearrangement joins TRBV5-6 to TRBJ1-1; D may be TRBD1 (6 bases). Germline V gene lookup returns CDR1 SGHDT and CDR2 YYEEEE. V lost 2 bases and J 3 bases, leaving 23 bases between the germline ends. The length of the CDR3 is 18 residues. The CDR3: CASSFRGGRNSPDTEAFF. CDR3 sequence (DNA): TGTGCCAGCAGCTTTAGGGGGGGAAGGAACTCCCCAGACACTGAAGCTTTCTTT.

This sequence joins TRBV5-1 and TRBJ2-7; 10 nucleotides agree with TRBD2. The CDR3 consists of 14 residues. The ends lost 8 bases at V and 3 bases at J; junction bases unmatched: 8. The germline gives CDR1 SGHRS, CDR2 YFSETQ. CDR3 nucleotide sequence: TGCGCCAGTAAGACCGGGACTAGCGTCTACGAGCAGTACTTC. This translates into CASKTGTSVYEQYF.

This clone was observed once. J is TRBJ1-1 and V is TRBV6-5, with a possible D match to TRBD1 (5 bases). The CDR3 length is 13 residues. Trimming shortened V by 10 bases and J by 5 bases, and 17 bases separated the two germline ends. Germline CDR1 MNHEY, CDR2 SVGAGI. The CDR3 nucleotides read TGTGCCACCAAGGGGCGCCGGGAGACTGAAGCTTTCTTT. Protein product: CATKGRRETEAFF.

This chain links TRBV7-2 with TRBJ1-5; 9 nucleotides align to TRBD1. The CDR3 loop spans 14 amino acids. V dropped 2 bases and J dropped 7; count of bases not matched to a gene: 3. Germline values: CDR1 SGHTA, CDR2 FQGNSA. CDR3 coding DNA: TGTGCCAGCAGCTTAAGACAGGGGGACCAGCCCCAGCATTTT. It yields the protein CASSLRQGDQPQHF.

The chain has TRBV2 and TRBJ2-4, with D possibly TRBD1 on 5 matching bases. The ends were cut back, 4 bases at V and 6 bases at J, with 16 bases in the middle. Germline V gene data show CDR1 as SNHLY and CDR2 as FYNNEI. CDR3 length: 15 amino acids. CDR3 amino acids: CASSAVRQGRNIQYF. The CDR3, as DNA: TGTGCCAGCAGTGCGGTTCGGCAGGGAAGAAACATTCAGTACTTC.

The rearrangement links TRBV28 to TRBJ2-2; tentatively, D is TRBD1 (6 bases). Between the trimmed V and J ends, which lost 4 bases and 2 bases, there was a span of 14 bases. The CDR3 extends over 16 amino acids. Germline V gene lookup returns CDR1 MDHEN and CDR2 SYDVKM. The CDR3 loop is CASSWGWGLNTGELFF. In DNA form, the CDR3 reads TGTGCCAGCAGTTGGGGGTGGGGGCTCAACACCGGGGAGCTGTTTTTT.

The chain employs TRBV2 and TRBJ2-7; 8 bases are a match to TRBD1. The CDR3 runs to 15 residues. Germline V lookup: CDR1 SNHLY, CDR2 FYNNEI. Trimming cost V 4 bases and J 2 bases; bases outside gene matches: 7. CDR3 region: CASSARQGPTYEQYF. CDR3 coding DNA: TGTGCCAGCAGTGCAAGACAGGGGCCAACCTACGAGCAGTACTTC.

The chain recombines TRBV24-1 with TRBJ1-3; a weak D match, TRBD1 (6 bases). CDR1 is KGHDR and CDR2 is SFDVKD in the germline V gene. This CDR3 region has 14 residues. Trimming cost V 4 bases and J 2 bases, with 8 bases left between them. The CDR3 spells CATSERTAGNTIYF. CDR3 bases: TGTGCCACCAGTGAACGGACAGCTGGAAACACCATATATTTT.

This chain links TRBV13 with TRBJ2-3, with TRBD2 identical over 9 bases. Trimming at V came to 1 base and at J to 1 base, leaving 9 bases not matched to a gene. Germline V lookup: CDR1 PRHDT, CDR2 FYEKMQ (reference sequence). The CDR3 length is 18 residues. The CDR3 region has the DNA TGTGCCAGCAGCTTAGAGAAGGCGGGGGGGCCTGGCACAGATACGCAGTATTTT. As protein: CASSLEKAGGPGTDTQYF.

The gene calls are TRBV30 and TRBJ1-2; D remains unclear. Germline CDR1 is GTSNPN and CDR2 is SVGIG (reference sequence). V lost 0 bases to trimming and J lost 4 bases, with 6 bases between them. The CDR3 spans 12 residues. CDR3 amino acids: CAWSVSSYGYTF. CDR3 nucleotide sequence: TGTGCCTGGAGTGTCTCTTCCTATGGCTACACCTTC.

This clone was seen more than once but under ten times. The gene calls are TRBV7-9 and TRBJ2-3; D perhaps matches TRBD2 (6 bases). Trimming removed 5 bases from V and 3 bases from J, with 9 bases in between. Germline V gives CDR1 SEHNR, CDR2 FQNEAQ (reference sequence). This CDR3 region has 13 residues. CDR3 loop: CASSGSGTDTQYF. The CDR3, as DNA: TGTGCCAGCAGCGGTAGCGGTACAGATACGCAGTATTTT.

The rearrangement links TRBV27 to TRBJ2-2, with TRBD1 matching over 11 bases. Trimming at V came to 0 bases and at J to 1 base, leaving 7 bases not matched to a gene. The germline gives CDR1 MNHEY, CDR2 SMNVEV (reference sequence). The CDR3 extends over 19 amino acids. CDR3 nucleotide sequence: TGTGCCAGCAGTTTATCGGGGACAGGGGGTACTTTGAACACCGGGGAGCTGTTTTTT. Its protein is CASSLSGTGGTLNTGELFF.

The chain has TRBV6-5 and TRBJ1-4, with no clear D. This CDR3 has 15 residues. V was trimmed by 0 bases and J by 3 bases, leaving 8 bases between them. Germline V gene sequence: CDR1 MNHEY, CDR2 SVGAGI. The CDR3 is CASSYSTRANEKLFF. CDR3 bases: TGTGCCAGCAGTTACTCCACCCGGGCTAATGAAAAACTGTTTTTT.

The CDR3 loop is CASSPRGLAGGQETQYF. The CDR3 region has the DNA TGTGCCAGCTCACCTCGAGGGCTAGCGGGGGGCCAAGAGACCCAGTACTTC. This chain joins TRBV18 and TRBJ2-5; 11 positions agree with TRBD2. Germline CDR1 and CDR2: KGHSH and LQKENI. With 3 bases clipped from V and 1 base from J, the junction kept 7 bases outside the gene matches. The length of the CDR3 is 17 residues.

This chain links TRBV5-4 with TRBJ2-1, with TRBD2 matching 8 bases. The ends lost 6 bases at V and 2 bases at J; junction bases unmatched: 7. The CDR3 covers 15 residues. Germline CDR1 reads SGHNT; CDR2 reads YYREEE (reference sequence). CDR3 amino acids: CASTSGGAAYNEQFF. The DNA of the CDR3 is TGTGCCAGCACCTCGGGGGGGGCAGCCTACAATGAGCAGTTCTTC.

The genes are TRBV18 and TRBJ2-7; D not resolved. This CDR3 region has 14 residues. Germline V gene lookup returns CDR1 KGHSH and CDR2 LQKENI. V dropped 3 bases and J dropped 4 bases, with 13 bases sitting between them. The CDR3 protein is CASSPSSLPYEQYF. CDR3 nucleotides: TGTGCCAGCTCACCCTCCAGTTTACCGTACGAGCAGTACTTC.

The CDR3: CASSTGQGNEQFF. For the CDR3, the DNA is TGCGCCAGCAGCACCGGACAGGGCAATGAGCAGTTCTTC. The chain couples TRBV5-1 to TRBJ2-1; 8 bases line up with TRBD1. The CDR3 extends over 13 amino acids. From germline, CDR1 is SGHRS and CDR2 YFSETQ. The V and J ends lost 4 bases and 6 bases, in that order; junction bases with no gene match: 3.

V is TRBV16 and J is TRBJ1-2; D is unclear. CDR1 is KGHSY and CDR2 is FQNENV in the germline V gene. The CDR3 has 18 residues. Between the trimmed V and J ends, which lost 2 bases and 4 bases, there was a span of 23 bases. CDR3 sequence: CASSQAAVGRTMSYGYTF. The CDR3, as DNA: TGTGCCAGCAGCCAAGCGGCGGTTGGCAGGACTATGAGCTATGGCTACACCTTC.